This T cell receptor (beta chain) derives from a study of blood T cell repertoires in COVID-19. Study in general: The analysed material was cDNA or gDNA that came from T cells, B-cell-depleted T cells, or PBMCs.

Trimming cost V 7 bases and J 4 bases, with 7 bases left between them. The germline V gene encodes CDR1 SNHLY and CDR2 FYNNEI. This CDR3 comprises 11 residues. Here immunoSEQ multiplex PCR was the method, and the copy in TCRdb shows in-frame clones only, minus some. The profile covers roughly 150,000 clones, with approximately 80% appearing a single time and 5.5% to 8% taken by the ten largest. The chain joins TRBV2 to TRBJ2-5; D not certain. The sequence came from a woman between 45 and 60 years old in a cohort sampled during active or convalescent COVID-19. Sample: peripheral blood. CDR3 DNA sequence: TGTGCCAGCAACGTTAGAGAGACCCAGTACTTC. Translating gives CASNVRETQYF.